These 4 T cell receptor beta chains were all obtained from the same sample, sequenced in a study of cytomegalovirus exposure and HLA in healthy donors. Primers included in the PCR were 60 Vbeta and 13 Jbeta primers. Only in-frame clones appear in the TCRdb table, and some are missing; sequencing was by immunoSEQ multiplex PCR. The sample lists 110,000 or so clones; roughly 69% were seen once. Sequenced: PBMCs. Receptors originate from a woman aged 70 to 79 in good health and CMV-seropositive.

This chain joins TRBV7-8 and TRBJ2-7; TRBD1 aligns across 10 bases. Germline CDR1 is SGHVS and CDR2 is FQNEAQ. CDR3 size: 15 residues. V trimming: 3 bases; J trimming: 2 bases; junction bases outside the gene matches: 4. The CDR3 DNA sequence: TGTGCCAGCAGCTTTGGACAGGGGGTGGCCTACGAGCAGTACTTC. Amino acids: CASSFGQGVAYEQYF.

The chain joins TRBV6-1 to TRBJ2-7; 7 positions match TRBD2. Looked up from germline, CDR1 is MNHNS and CDR2 is SASEGT. CDR3 length: 15 residues. V gave up 6 bases and J gave up 1 base; unmatched junction bases: 9. CDR3 region: CASSLAGAGSYEQYF. The CDR3 region has the DNA TGTGCCAGCAGCCTCGCGGGAGCCGGGTCCTACGAGCAGTACTTC.

The chain links TRBV4-3 to TRBJ2-7, with D maybe TRBD1 (6 bases). This CDR3 spans 14 amino acids. The germline V gene encodes CDR1 LGHNA and CDR2 YSLEER. V was pared by 5 bases and J by 2 bases, with 13 bases between. This CDR3 reads CASSYDRTTYEQYF. The DNA of the CDR3 is TGCGCCAGCAGCTACGACAGGACGACCTACGAGCAGTACTTC.

This chain joins TRBV10-3 and TRBJ1-1; TRBD1 agrees at 7 bases. The junction had 4 bases not matched to a gene; V was cut back by 3 bases and J by 6 bases. Germline V lookup: CDR1 ENHRY, CDR2 SYGVKD. CDR3 length equals 13 residues. CDR3 DNA sequence: TGTGCCATCAGTGAAAAGGGGGCGTCTGAAGCTTTCTTT. Residues: CAISEKGASEAFF.